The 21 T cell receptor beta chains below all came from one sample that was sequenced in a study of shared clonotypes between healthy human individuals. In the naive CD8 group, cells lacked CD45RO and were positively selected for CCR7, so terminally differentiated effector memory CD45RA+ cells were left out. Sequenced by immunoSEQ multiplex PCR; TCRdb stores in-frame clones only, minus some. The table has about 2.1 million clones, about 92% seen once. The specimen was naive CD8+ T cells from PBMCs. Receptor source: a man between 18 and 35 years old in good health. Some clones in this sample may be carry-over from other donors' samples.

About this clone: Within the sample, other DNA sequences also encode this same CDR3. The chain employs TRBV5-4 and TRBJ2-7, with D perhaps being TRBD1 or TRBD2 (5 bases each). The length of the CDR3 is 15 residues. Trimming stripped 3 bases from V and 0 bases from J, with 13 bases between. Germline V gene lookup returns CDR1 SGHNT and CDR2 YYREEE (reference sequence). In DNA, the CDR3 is TGTGCCAGCAGCTCGACCCGGGACGCCTCCTACGAGCAGTACTTC. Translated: CASSSTRDASYEQYF.

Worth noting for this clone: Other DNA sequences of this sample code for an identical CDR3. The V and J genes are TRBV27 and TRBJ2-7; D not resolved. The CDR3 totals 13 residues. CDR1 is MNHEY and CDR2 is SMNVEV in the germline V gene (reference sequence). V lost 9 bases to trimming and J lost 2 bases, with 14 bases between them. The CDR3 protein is CASSLGGTYEQYF. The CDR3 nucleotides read TGTGCCAGTTCCCTAGGTGGAACCTACGAGCAGTACTTC.

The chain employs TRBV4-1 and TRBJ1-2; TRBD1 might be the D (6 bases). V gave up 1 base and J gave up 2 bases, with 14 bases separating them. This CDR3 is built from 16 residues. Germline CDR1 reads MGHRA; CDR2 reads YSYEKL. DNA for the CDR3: TGCGCCAGCAGCCAAGTGCCAAGAACAGGGAACTATGGCTACACCTTC. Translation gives CASSQVPRTGNYGYTF.

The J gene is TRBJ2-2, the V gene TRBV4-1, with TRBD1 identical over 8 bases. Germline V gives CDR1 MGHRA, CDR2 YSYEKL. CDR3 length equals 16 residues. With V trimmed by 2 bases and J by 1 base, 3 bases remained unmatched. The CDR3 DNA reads TGCGCCAGCAGCCAATCAGGGGGCTGGAACACCGGGGAGCTGTTTTTT. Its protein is CASSQSGGWNTGELFF.

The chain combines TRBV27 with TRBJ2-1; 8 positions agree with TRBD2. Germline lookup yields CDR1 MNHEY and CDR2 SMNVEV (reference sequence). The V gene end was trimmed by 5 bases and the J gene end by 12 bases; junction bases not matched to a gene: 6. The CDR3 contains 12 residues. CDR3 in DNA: TGTGCCAGCAGTCCATTAGGGACTAGGCAGTTCTTC. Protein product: CASSPLGTRQFF.

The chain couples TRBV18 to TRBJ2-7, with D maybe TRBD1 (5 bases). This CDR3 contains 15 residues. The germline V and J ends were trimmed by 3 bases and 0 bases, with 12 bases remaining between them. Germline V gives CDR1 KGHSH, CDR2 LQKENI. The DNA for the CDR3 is TGTGCCAGCTCACCTTTGGGGCTCGGCTCCTACGAGCAGTACTTC. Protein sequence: CASSPLGLGSYEQYF.

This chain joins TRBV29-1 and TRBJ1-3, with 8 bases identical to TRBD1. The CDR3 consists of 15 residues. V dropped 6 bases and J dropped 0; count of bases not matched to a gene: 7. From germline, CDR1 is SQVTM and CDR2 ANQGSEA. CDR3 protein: CSVEDRVRSGNTIYF. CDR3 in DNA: TGCAGCGTCGAGGACAGGGTGCGCTCTGGAAACACCATATATTTT.

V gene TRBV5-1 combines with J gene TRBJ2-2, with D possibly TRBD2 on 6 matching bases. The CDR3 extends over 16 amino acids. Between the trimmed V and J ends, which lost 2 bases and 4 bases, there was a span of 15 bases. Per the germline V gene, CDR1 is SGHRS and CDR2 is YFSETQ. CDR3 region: CASSFPPGSRTGELFF. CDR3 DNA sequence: TGCGCCAGCAGCTTCCCCCCCGGGAGTCGCACCGGGGAGCTGTTTTTT.

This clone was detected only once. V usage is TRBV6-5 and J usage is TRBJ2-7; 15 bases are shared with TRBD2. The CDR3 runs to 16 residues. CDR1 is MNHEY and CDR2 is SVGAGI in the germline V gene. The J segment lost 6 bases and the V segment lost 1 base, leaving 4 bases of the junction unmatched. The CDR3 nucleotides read TGTGCCAGCAGTTACTACGGACTAGCGGGAGGGGGCGAGCAGTACTTC. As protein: CASSYYGLAGGGEQYF.

In DNA, the CDR3 is TGCGCCAGCAGCCAAGAAGAAGCGGGAGGCCTCTCCTACGAGCAGTACTTC. Translating gives CASSQEEAGGLSYEQYF. The chain links TRBV4-3 to TRBJ2-5, with 9 positions matching TRBD2. The assigned J gene may be wrong: the sequence end matches TRBJ2-7 better. Germline V gene lookup returns CDR1 LGHNA and CDR2 YSLEER. This CDR3 is 17 amino acids long.

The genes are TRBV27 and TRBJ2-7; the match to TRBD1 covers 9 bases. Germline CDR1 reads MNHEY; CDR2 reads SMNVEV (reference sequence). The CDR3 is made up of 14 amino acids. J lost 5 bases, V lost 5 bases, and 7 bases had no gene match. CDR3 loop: CASSLRQGVNEQYF. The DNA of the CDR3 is TGTGCCAGCAGTCTACGACAGGGGGTCAACGAGCAGTACTTC.

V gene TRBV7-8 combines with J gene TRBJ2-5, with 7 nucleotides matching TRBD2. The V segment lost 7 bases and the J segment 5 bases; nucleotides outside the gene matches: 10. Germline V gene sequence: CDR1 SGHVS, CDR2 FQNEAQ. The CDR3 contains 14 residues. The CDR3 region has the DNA TGTGCCAGCATCTCCGTGCGGGAGAGGGAGACCCAGTACTTC. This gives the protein CASISVRERETQYF.

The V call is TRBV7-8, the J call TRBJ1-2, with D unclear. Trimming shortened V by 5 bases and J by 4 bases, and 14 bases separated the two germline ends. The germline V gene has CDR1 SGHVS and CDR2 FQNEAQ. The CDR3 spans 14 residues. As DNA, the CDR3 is TGTGCCAGCAGCCCACCACACCTTACCTATGGCTACACCTTC. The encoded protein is CASSPPHLTYGYTF. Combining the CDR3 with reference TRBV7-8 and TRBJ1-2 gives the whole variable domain GAGVSQSPRYKVAKRGQDVALRCDPISGHVSLFWYQQALGQGPEFLTYFQNEAQLDKSGLPSDRFFAERPEGSVSTLKIQRTQQEDSAVYLCASSPPHLTYGYTFGSGTRLTVV.

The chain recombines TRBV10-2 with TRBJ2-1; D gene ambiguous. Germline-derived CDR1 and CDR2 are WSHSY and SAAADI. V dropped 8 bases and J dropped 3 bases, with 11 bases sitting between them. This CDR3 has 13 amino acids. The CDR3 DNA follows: TGCGCCAGCTCGGTAGTTTTCTACAATGAGCAGTTCTTC. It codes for CASSVVFYNEQFF.

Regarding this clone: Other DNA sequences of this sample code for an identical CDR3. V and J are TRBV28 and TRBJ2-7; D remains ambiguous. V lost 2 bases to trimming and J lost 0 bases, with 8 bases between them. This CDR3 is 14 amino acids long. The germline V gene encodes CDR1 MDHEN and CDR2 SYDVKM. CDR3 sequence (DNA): TGTGCCAGCAGTTTACTCGCCAGCTCCTACGAGCAGTACTTC. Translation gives CASSLLASSYEQYF.

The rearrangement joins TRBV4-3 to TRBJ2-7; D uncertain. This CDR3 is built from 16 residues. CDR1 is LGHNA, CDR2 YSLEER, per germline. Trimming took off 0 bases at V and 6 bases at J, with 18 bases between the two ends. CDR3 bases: TGCGCCAGCAGCCAAGATCCCGCCCGGTCCCGCAGCGAGCAGTACTTC. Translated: CASSQDPARSRSEQYF.

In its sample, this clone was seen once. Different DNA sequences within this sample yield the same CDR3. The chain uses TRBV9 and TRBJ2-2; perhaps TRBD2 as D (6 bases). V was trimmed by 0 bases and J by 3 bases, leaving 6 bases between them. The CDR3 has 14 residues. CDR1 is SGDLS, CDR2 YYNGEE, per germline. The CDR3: CASSVAGDTGELFF. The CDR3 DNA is TGTGCCAGCAGCGTAGCGGGGGACACCGGGGAGCTGTTTTTT.

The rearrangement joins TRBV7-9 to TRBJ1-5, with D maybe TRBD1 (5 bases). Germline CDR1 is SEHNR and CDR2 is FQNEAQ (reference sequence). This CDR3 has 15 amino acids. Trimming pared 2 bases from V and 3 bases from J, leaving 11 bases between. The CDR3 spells CASSLTGRVNQPQHF. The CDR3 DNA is TGTGCCAGCAGCTTAACTGGCAGGGTCAATCAGCCCCAGCATTTT.

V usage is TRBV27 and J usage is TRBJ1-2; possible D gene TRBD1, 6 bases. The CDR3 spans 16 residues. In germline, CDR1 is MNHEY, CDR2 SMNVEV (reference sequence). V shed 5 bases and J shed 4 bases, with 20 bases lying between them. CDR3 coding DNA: TGTGCCAGCAGTGTACGATGGGACAAGGAAAGCTATGGCTACACCTTC. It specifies CASSVRWDKESYGYTF.

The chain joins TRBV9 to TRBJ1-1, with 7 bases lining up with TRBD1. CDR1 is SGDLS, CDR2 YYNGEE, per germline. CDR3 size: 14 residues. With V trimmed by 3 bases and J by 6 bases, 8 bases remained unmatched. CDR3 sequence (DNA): TGTGCCAGCAGCGAGGGACAGCCTGGCGCTGAAGCTTTCTTT. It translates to CASSEGQPGAEAFF.

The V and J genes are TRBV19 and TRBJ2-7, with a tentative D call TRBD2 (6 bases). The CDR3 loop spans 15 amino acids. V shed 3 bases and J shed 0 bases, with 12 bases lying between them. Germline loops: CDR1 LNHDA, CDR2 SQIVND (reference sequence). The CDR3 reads CASSIGGTSSYEQYF. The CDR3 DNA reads TGTGCCAGTAGTATCGGCGGGACCAGCTCCTACGAGCAGTACTTC.